The 22 T cell receptor beta chains below all came from one sample that was sequenced in a study of shared clonotypes between healthy human individuals. This table comes from immunoSEQ multiplex PCR, and its TCRdb copy is limited to in-frame clones, with some not included. Here the sample spans 800,000 or so clones, just over 95% being singletons. Naivety among CD8 cells was defined by CD45RO negativity and positive CCR7 selection, thereby excluding terminally differentiated effector memory CD45RA+ cells. Material for sequencing was naive CD8+ T cells sorted from blood. The receptors derive from a man aged 30 to 45 in good health.

The chain uses TRBV9 and TRBJ1-1, with D possibly matching TRBD1 (6 bases). Germline V gene sequence: CDR1 SGDLS, CDR2 YYNGEE. This CDR3 is 12 amino acids long. With 3 bases removed from V and 5 bases from J, the gap between germline ends came to 8 bases. The CDR3 loop is CASSEQGTEAFF. CDR3 bases: TGTGCCAGCAGCGAACAGGGTACTGAAGCTTTCTTT.

The chain is built from TRBV7-9 and TRBJ2-1; TRBD2 aligns across 9 bases. Looked up from germline, CDR1 is SEHNR and CDR2 is FQNEAQ (reference sequence). The ends lost 1 base at V and 5 bases at J; junction bases unmatched: 12. CDR3 size: 18 residues. The CDR3 here is CASSLDAPLAGLNNEQFF. CDR3 nucleotides: TGTGCCAGCAGCTTAGATGCCCCCCTAGCGGGACTAAACAATGAGCAGTTCTTC. Looking up the rest from reference TRBV7-9 and TRBJ2-1 gives the full variable domain: DTGVSQNPRHKITKRGQNVTFRCDPISEHNRLYWYRQTLGQGPEFLTYFQNEAQLEKSRLLSDRFSAERPKGSFSTLEIQRTEQGDSAMYLCASSLDAPLAGLNNEQFFGPGTRLTVL.

The chain has TRBV5-4 and TRBJ1-2; D might be TRBD1 (5 bases). CDR3 size: 14 residues. Germline values: CDR1 SGHNT, CDR2 YYREEE (reference sequence). The V gene lost 3 bases and the J gene lost 6 bases, with 15 bases spanning the gap. CDR3 loop: CASSSAGGADGYTF. CDR3 coding DNA: TGTGCCAGCAGCTCCGCGGGAGGGGCTGATGGCTACACCTTC.

The CDR3 loop is CASSGQGSHNEQFF. CDR3 DNA: TGTGCCAGCAGCGGACAGGGCTCACACAATGAGCAGTTCTTC. V and J are TRBV5-6 and TRBJ2-1, with 8 bases identical to TRBD1. V trimming: 4 bases; J trimming: 5 bases; junction bases outside the gene matches: 5. Germline V gene lookup returns CDR1 SGHDT and CDR2 YYEEEE. The CDR3 length is 14 residues.

The chain combines TRBV7-6 with TRBJ2-3; D is perhaps TRBD2 (5 bases). Trimming left V 4 bases short and J 2 bases short, with 16 bases between. This CDR3 region has 16 residues. Germline CDR1 SGHVS, CDR2 FNYEAQ. The CDR3 nucleotides are TGTGCCAGCAGCTGGAAGGCGGGTGACATCACAGATACGCAGTATTTT. It is translated as CASSWKAGDITDTQYF.

The CDR3 DNA reads as TGTGCCTGGAGCGTTAGCGGGAGTGAGTACGAGCAGTACTTC. This translates into CAWSVSGSEYEQYF. The chain uses TRBV30 and TRBJ2-7; 9 bases align to TRBD2. CDR3 length equals 14 residues. The junction had 7 bases not matched to a gene; V was cut back by 3 bases and J by 4 bases. The germline CDR1 and CDR2 sequences are GTSNPN and SVGIG (reference sequence). Full variable domain (missing parts from reference TRBV30 and TRBJ2-7): SQTIHQWPATLVQPVGSPLSLECTVEGTSNPNLYWYRQAAGRGLQLLFYSVGIGQISSEVPQNLSASRPQDRQFILSSKKLLLSDSGFYLCAWSVSGSEYEQYFGPGTRLTVT.

The rearrangement uses TRBV10-3 and TRBJ2-7; D possibly uses TRBD1 or TRBD2 (5 bases each). Germline V gene data show CDR1 as ENHRY and CDR2 as SYGVKD. V shed 7 bases and J shed 5 bases, with 15 bases lying between them. The CDR3 extends over 13 amino acids. The CDR3 DNA reads TGTGCCATCACCGTGCAGGGACGGCACGAGCAGTACTTC. Protein: CAITVQGRHEQYF.

V and J are TRBV27 and TRBJ2-3; a weak D match, TRBD1 (6 bases). The V gene lost 0 bases and the J gene lost 3 bases, with 22 bases spanning the gap. This CDR3 comprises 19 residues. Germline assignment: CDR1 MNHEY and CDR2 SMNVEV (reference sequence). This CDR3 is CASSLSGAHQLLKTDTQYF. Written as DNA, the CDR3 is TGTGCCAGCAGTTTATCGGGGGCCCATCAGCTCCTTAAAACAGATACGCAGTATTTT.

V is TRBV11-2 and J is TRBJ1-1; 7 bases are a match to TRBD1. The CDR3 runs to 15 residues. The germline V gene has CDR1 SGHAT and CDR2 FQNNGV. The junction had 7 bases not matched to a gene; V was cut back by 1 base and J by 5 bases. CDR3 sequence (DNA): TGTGCCAGCAGCTTAGCAGGGGGTCTAGGAACTGAAGCTTTCTTT. Encoded protein: CASSLAGGLGTEAFF.

V is TRBV7-9 and J is TRBJ2-2; TRBD2 matches at 7 bases. CDR1 SEHNR and CDR2 FQNEAQ come from the germline V gene (reference sequence). The J segment lost 3 bases and the V segment lost 7 bases, leaving 8 bases of the junction unmatched. The CDR3 has 15 residues. The CDR3 DNA sequence: TGTGCCAGCAACGGGCTAGGGAGGGACACCGGGGAGCTGTTTTTT. It codes for CASNGLGRDTGELFF.

This clone appeared once. The V and J genes are TRBV11-1 and TRBJ2-7; TRBD2 is a possible D gene (5 bases). CDR3 length: 12 amino acids. Between the trimmed V and J ends, which lost 5 bases and 4 bases, there was a span of 9 bases. The V gene's germline CDR1 is SGHAT and CDR2 FQDESV (reference sequence). CDR3 amino acids: CASSPSGYEQYF. DNA for the CDR3: TGTGCCAGCAGCCCAAGCGGTTACGAGCAGTACTTC.

CDR3: CASSHQTASNYGYTF. CDR3 in DNA: TGTGCCAGCAGCCACCAGACCGCTTCTAACTATGGCTACACCTTC. J is TRBJ1-2 and V is TRBV5-5; D is undetermined. Germline-derived CDR1 and CDR2 are SGHKS and YYEKEE (reference sequence). The CDR3 covers 15 residues. Deletions cut 4 bases from V and 0 bases from J, with 13 bases between.

The J gene is TRBJ1-3, the V gene TRBV4-1; D unresolved. Trimming shortened V by 1 base and J by 0 bases, and 7 bases separated the two germline ends. Germline V gives CDR1 MGHRA, CDR2 YSYEKL. This CDR3 is 15 amino acids long. This CDR3 reads CASSQVFSSGNTIYF. CDR3 in DNA: TGCGCCAGCAGCCAAGTATTCAGCTCTGGAAACACCATATATTTT.

This chain joins TRBV11-2 and TRBJ2-3, with TRBD2 matching 8 bases. Germline V gene data show CDR1 as SGHAT and CDR2 as FQNNGV. The ends lost 5 bases at V and 5 bases at J; junction bases unmatched: 12. This CDR3 region has 16 residues. The CDR3: CASSLLAGSAGDTQYF. CDR3 DNA: TGTGCCAGCAGCCTTTTAGCGGGATCGGCGGGAGATACGCAGTATTTT.

Details on this clone: This sample includes further DNA sequences coding for the same CDR3. The chain links TRBV2 to TRBJ1-2; D is undetermined. CDR1 and CDR2 from the germline V gene are SNHLY and FYNNEI. The ends were cut back, 1 base at V and 4 bases at J, with 10 bases in the middle. This CDR3 spans 14 amino acids. The CDR3 coding sequence is TGTGCCAGCAGTGAAGTTGGAGGAGGCTATGGCTACACCTTC. It codes for CASSEVGGGYGYTF.

The chain combines TRBV7-3 with TRBJ2-3, with 8 positions matching TRBD2. This CDR3 is built from 15 residues. In germline, CDR1 is SGHTA, CDR2 FQGTGA. V shed 5 bases, J shed 2 bases, and the junction held 6 bases outside the gene matches. In DNA form, the CDR3 reads TGTGCCAGCAGCCTTACTAGCGGTGACACAGATACGCAGTATTTT. Amino acids: CASSLTSGDTDTQYF.

The chain carries TRBV27 and TRBJ2-5; 9 bases map to TRBD1. The CDR3 loop spans 15 amino acids. CDR1 MNHEY and CDR2 SMNVEV come from the germline V gene (reference sequence). Trimming cost V 5 bases and J 2 bases; bases outside gene matches: 6. The CDR3 DNA is TGTGCCAGCAGTCCCGGGACAGGGCCACAAGAGACCCAGTACTTC. Its translation is CASSPGTGPQETQYF.

The rearrangement joins TRBV11-3 to TRBJ2-1; no reliable D call. With 4 bases removed from V and 0 bases from J, the gap between germline ends came to 16 bases. Germline V CDR1 and CDR2: SGHNT, YENEEA. The length of the CDR3 is 17 residues. CDR3 DNA: TGTGCCAGCAGCTCCAGAGCTGGGATGACCTCCTACAATGAGCAGTTCTTC. Residues: CASSSRAGMTSYNEQFF.

The chain recombines TRBV6-6 with TRBJ1-2; D is uncertain. Germline lookup yields CDR1 MNHNY and CDR2 SVGAGI (reference sequence). CDR3 length: 15 amino acids. V was cut by 2 bases and J by 0 bases, with 10 bases left in between. The CDR3, as DNA: TGTGCCAGCAGTTACGGAGGGCCTTCTAACTATGGCTACACCTTC. As protein: CASSYGGPSNYGYTF.

The J gene is TRBJ2-1, the V gene TRBV29-1; 7 nucleotides align to TRBD2. With 1 base clipped from V and 5 bases from J, the junction kept 20 bases outside the gene matches. From germline, CDR1 is SQVTM and CDR2 ANQGSEA. There are 19 residues in the CDR3. The chain's CDR3 is CSVEAISRRGKPPDNEQFF. The DNA for the CDR3 is TGCAGCGTTGAAGCGATCTCTCGGCGGGGGAAGCCCCCGGACAATGAGCAGTTCTTC.

This rearrangement joins TRBV19 to TRBJ2-7; the match to TRBD2 covers 11 bases. V dropped 5 bases and J dropped 0; count of bases not matched to a gene: 3. CDR1 is LNHDA, CDR2 SQIVND, per germline (reference sequence). The length of the CDR3 is 15 residues. The CDR3 region is CASSYSGRASYEQYF. CDR3 DNA sequence: TGTGCCAGTAGTTATAGCGGGAGGGCCTCCTACGAGCAGTACTTC. The whole variable domain, remainder taken from reference TRBV19 and TRBJ2-7, is DGGITQSPKYLFRKEGQNVTLSCEQNLNHDAMYWYRQDPGQGLRLIYYSQIVNDFQKGDIAEGYSVSREKKESFPLTVTSAQKNPTAFYLCASSYSGRASYEQYFGPGTRLTVT.

CDR3 nucleotide sequence: TGTGCCAGCAGTTCCTCGGACAGTTCGATCTATGGCTACACCTTC. This sequence encodes CASSSSDSSIYGYTF. This chain connects TRBV6-5 to TRBJ1-2, with D tentatively TRBD1 (6 bases). Deletions cut 4 bases from V and 4 bases from J, with 16 bases between. Germline values: CDR1 MNHEY, CDR2 SVGAGI. There are 15 residues in the CDR3.